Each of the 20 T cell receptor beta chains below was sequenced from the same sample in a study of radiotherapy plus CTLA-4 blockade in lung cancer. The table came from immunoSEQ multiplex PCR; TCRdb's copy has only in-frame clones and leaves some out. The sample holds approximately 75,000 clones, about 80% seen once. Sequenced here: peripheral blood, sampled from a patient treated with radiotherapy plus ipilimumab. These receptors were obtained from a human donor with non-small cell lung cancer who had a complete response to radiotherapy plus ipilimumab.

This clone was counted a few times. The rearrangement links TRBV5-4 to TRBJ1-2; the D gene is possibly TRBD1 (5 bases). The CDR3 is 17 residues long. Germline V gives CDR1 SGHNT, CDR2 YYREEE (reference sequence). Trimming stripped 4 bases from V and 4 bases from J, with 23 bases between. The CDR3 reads CASSPPLGSYDSYGYTF. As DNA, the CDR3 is TGTGCCAGCAGCCCCCCCCTGGGGTCCTATGACAGCTATGGCTACACCTTC.

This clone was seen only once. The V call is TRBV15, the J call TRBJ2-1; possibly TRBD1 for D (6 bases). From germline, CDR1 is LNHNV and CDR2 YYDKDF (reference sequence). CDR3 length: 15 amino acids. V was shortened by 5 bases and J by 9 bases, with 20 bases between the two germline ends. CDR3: CATSPRDTPGGEQFF. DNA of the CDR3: TGTGCCACCAGCCCCAGGGACACACCGGGTGGTGAGCAGTTCTTC.

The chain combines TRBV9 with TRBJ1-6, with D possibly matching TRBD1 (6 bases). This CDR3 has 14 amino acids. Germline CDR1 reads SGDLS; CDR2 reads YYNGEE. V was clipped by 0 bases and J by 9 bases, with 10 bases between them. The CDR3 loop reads CASSVAVGGSPLHF. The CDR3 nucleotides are TGTGCCAGCAGCGTAGCGGTAGGGGGTTCACCCCTCCACTTT. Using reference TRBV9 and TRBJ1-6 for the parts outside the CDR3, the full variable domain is DSGVTQTPKHLITATGQRVTLRCSPRSGDLSVYWYQQSLDQGLQFLIQYYNGEERAKGNILERFSAQQFPDLHSELNLSSLELGDSALYFCASSVAVGGSPLHFGNGTRLTVT.

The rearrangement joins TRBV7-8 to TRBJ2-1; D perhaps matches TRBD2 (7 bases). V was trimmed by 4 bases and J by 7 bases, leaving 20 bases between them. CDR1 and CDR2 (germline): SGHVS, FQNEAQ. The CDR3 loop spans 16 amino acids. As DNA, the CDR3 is TGTGCCAGCAGCTACCTTAGACGGGGGGCCGAGAATGAGCAGTTCTTC. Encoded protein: CASSYLRRGAENEQFF.

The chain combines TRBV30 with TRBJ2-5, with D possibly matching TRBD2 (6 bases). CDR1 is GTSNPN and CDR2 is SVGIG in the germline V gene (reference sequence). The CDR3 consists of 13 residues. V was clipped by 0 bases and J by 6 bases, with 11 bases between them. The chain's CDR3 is CAWSVNGGQTQYF. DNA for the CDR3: TGTGCCTGGAGTGTAAACGGGGGACAGACCCAGTACTTC.

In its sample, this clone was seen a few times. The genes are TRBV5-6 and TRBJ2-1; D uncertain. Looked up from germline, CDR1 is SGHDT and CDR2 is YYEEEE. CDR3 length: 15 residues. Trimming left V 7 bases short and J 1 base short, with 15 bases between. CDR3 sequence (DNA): TGTGCCAGCGCCCCAAGCCCAGCATCCTACAATGAGCAGTTCTTC. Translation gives CASAPSPASYNEQFF.

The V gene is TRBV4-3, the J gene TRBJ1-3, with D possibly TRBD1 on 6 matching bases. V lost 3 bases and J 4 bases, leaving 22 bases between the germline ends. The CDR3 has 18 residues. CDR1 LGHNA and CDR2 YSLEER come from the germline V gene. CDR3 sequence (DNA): TGCGCCAGCAGCCATACGGGAATTAGGGGGGCTACCGGAAACACCATATATTTT. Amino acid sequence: CASSHTGIRGATGNTIYF.

The DNA for the CDR3 is TGCGCCAGTGGACAGGAAACCTCTGGGTATGGCTACACCTTC. Translating it yields CASGQETSGYGYTF. This chain joins TRBV5-1 and TRBJ1-2, with 7 bases matching TRBD1. CDR3 length equals 14 residues. CDR1 is SGHRS and CDR2 is YFSETQ in the germline V gene. V lost 8 bases to trimming and J lost 5 bases; unmatched junction nucleotides: 12.

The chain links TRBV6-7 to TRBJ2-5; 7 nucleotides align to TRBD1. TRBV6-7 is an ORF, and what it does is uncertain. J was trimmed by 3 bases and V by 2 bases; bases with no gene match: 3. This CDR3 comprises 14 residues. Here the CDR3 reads CASSYIGTEETQYF. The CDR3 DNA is TGTGCCAGCAGTTACATAGGGACAGAAGAGACCCAGTACTTC.

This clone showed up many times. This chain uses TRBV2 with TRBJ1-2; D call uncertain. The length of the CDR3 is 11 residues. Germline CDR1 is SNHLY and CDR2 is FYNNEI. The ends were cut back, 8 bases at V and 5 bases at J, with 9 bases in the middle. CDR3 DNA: TGTGCCAGCGGGTCAGGTTATGGCTACACCTTC. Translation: CASGSGYGYTF.

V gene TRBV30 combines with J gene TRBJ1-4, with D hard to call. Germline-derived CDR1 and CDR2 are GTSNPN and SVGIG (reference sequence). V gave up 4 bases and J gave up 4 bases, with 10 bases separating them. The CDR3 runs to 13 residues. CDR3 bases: TGTGCCTGGACGGAAGGGATTAATGAAAAACTGTTTTTT. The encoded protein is CAWTEGINEKLFF.

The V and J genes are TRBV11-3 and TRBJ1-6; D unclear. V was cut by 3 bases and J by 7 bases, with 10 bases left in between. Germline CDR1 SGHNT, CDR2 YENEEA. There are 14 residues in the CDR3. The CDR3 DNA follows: TGTGCCAGCAGCTTCCTAGTGGGCAATTCACCCCTCCACTTT. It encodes CASSFLVGNSPLHF. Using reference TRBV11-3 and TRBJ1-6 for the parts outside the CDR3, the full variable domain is EAGVVQSPRYKIIEKKQPVAFWCNPISGHNTLYWYLQNLGQGPELLIRYENEEAVDDSQLPKDRFSAERLKGVDSTLKIQPAELGDSAVYLCASSFLVGNSPLHFGNGTRLTVT.

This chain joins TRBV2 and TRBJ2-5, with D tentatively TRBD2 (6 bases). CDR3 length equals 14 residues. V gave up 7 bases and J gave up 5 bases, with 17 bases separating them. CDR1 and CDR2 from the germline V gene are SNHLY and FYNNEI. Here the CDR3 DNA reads TGTGCCAGCACCCCCTTGGGGACTCGGGAGACCCAGTACTTC. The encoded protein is CASTPLGTRETQYF.

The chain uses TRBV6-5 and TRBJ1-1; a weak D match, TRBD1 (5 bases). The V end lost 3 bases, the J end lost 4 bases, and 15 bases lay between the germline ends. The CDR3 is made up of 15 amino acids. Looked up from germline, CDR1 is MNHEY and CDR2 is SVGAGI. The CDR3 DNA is TGTGCCAGCAGTTATGGGGCTAGCGGCTCCACTGAAGCTTTCTTT. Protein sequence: CASSYGASGSTEAFF.

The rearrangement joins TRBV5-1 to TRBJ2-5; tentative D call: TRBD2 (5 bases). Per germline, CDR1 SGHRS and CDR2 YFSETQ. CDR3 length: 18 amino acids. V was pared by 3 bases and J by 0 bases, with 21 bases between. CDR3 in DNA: TGCGCCAGCAGCTCGGGAAGTAAGTCGGGGTGGAACCAAGAGACCCAGTACTTC. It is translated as CASSSGSKSGWNQETQYF.

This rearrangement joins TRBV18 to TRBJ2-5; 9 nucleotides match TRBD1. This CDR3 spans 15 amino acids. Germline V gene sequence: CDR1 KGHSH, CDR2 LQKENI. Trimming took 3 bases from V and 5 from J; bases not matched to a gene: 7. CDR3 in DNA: TGTGCCAGCTCACCGAGGACAGGGGCGGACGAGACCCAGTACTTC. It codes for CASSPRTGADETQYF.

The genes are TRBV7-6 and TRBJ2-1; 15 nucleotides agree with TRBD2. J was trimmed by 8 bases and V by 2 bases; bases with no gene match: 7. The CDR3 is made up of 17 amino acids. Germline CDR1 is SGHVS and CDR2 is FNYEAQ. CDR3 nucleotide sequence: TGTGCCAGCAGCTTATGGACTAGCGGGAGGGCTGGAGATGAGCAGTTCTTC. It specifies CASSLWTSGRAGDEQFF.

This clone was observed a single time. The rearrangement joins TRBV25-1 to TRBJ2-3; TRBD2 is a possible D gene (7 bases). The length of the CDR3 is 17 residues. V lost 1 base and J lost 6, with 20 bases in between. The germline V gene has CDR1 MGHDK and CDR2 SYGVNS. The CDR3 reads CASSESGRGGRVDTQYF. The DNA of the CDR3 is TGTGCCAGCAGTGAATCCGGTAGGGGGGGAAGGGTGGATACGCAGTATTTT.

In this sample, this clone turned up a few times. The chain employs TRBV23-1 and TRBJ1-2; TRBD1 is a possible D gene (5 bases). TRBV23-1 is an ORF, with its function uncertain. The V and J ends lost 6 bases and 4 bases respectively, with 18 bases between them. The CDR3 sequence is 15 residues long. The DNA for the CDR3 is TGCGCCAGCAGCCAAGGACAAACGACTATCTATGGCTACACCTTC. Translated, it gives CASSQGQTTIYGYTF.

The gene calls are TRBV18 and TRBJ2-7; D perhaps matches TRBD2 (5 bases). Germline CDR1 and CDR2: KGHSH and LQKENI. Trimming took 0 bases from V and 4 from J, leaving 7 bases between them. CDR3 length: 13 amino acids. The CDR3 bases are TGTGCCAGCTCACCACCGTCGGGATACGAGCAGTACTTC. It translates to CASSPPSGYEQYF.